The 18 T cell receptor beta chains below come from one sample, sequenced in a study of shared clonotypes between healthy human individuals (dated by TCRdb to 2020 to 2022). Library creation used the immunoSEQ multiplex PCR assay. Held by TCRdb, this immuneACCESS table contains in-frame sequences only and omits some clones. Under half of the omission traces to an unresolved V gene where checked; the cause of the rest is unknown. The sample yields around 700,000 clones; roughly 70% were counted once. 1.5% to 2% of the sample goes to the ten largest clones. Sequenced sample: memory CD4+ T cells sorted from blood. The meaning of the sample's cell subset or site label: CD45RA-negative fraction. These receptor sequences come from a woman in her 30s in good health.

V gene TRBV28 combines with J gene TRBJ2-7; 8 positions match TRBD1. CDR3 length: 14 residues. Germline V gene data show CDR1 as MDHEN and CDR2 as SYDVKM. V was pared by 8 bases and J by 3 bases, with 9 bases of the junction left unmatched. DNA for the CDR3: TGTGCCAGCTCCTTAGGGGACAGGAACTACGAGCAGTACTTC. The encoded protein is CASSLGDRNYEQYF.

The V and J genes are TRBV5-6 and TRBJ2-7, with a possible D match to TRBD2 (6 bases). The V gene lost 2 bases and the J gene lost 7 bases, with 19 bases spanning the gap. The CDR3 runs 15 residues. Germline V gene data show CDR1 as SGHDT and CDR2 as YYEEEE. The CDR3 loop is CASSFRRVAVREQYF. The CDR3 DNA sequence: TGTGCCAGCAGCTTCAGGAGGGTGGCGGTGAGGGAGCAGTACTTC.

This chain's CDR3 is CASSQDGRTGNTIYF. The CDR3 nucleotides read TGTGCCAGCAGCCAAGACGGGCGGACTGGAAACACCATATATTTT. This chain joins TRBV14 and TRBJ1-3; D ambiguous. This CDR3 has 15 residues. Trimming took 0 bases from V and 2 from J, leaving 8 bases between them. The germline gives CDR1 SGHDN, CDR2 FVKESK.

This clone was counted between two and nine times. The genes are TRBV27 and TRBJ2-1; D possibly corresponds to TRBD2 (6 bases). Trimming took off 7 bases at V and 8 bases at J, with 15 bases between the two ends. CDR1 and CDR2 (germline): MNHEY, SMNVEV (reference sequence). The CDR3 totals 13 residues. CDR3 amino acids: CASIRRGSDEQFF. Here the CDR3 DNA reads TGTGCCAGCATCAGGCGGGGCTCGGATGAGCAGTTCTTC.

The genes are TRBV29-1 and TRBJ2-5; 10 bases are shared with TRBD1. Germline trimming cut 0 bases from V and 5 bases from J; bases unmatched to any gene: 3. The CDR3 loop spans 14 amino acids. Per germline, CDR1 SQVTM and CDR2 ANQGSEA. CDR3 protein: CSVEEWTGGETQYF. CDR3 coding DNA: TGCAGCGTTGAAGAGTGGACAGGGGGGGAGACCCAGTACTTC.

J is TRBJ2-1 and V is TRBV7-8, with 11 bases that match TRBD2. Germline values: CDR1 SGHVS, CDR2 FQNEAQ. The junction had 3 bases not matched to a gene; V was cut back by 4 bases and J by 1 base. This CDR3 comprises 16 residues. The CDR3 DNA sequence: TGTGCCAGCAGCTCGGGGACTAGCGGATCCTACAATGAGCAGTTCTTC. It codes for CASSSGTSGSYNEQFF.

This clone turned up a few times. The CDR3 here is CASNPSYVVSGANVLTF. The CDR3 nucleotides read TGTGCCAGCAACCCCTCTTATGTGGTCTCTGGGGCCAACGTCCTGACTTTC. The genes are TRBV28 and TRBJ2-6; no clear D. With 7 bases removed from V and 0 bases from J, the gap between germline ends came to 16 bases. The germline V gene encodes CDR1 MDHEN and CDR2 SYDVKM. CDR3 length equals 17 residues.

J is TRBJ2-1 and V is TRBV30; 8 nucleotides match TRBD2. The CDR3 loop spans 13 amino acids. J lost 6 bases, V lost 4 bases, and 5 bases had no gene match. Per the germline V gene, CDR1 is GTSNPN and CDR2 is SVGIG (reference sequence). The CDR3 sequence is CAWMRGDRNEQFF. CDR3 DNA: TGTGCCTGGATGCGGGGGGATCGCAATGAGCAGTTCTTC.

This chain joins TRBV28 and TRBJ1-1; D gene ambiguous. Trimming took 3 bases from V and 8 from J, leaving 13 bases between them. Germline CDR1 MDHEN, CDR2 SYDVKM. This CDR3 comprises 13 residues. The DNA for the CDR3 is TGTGCCAGCAGTTTTCATCAATCGGTGGAAGCTTTCTTT. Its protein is CASSFHQSVEAFF. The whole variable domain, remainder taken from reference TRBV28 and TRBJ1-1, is DVKVTQSSRYLVKRTGEKVFLECVQDMDHENMFWYRQDPGLGLRLIYFSYDVKMKEKGDIPEGYSVSREKKERFSLILESASTNQTSMYLCASSFHQSVEAFFGQGTRLTVV.

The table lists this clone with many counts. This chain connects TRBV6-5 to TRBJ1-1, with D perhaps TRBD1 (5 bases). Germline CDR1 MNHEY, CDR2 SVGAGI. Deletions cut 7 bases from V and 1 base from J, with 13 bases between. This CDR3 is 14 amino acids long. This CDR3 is CASKRVGTNTEAFF. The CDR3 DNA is TGTGCCAGCAAACGGGTCGGGACGAACACTGAAGCTTTCTTT.

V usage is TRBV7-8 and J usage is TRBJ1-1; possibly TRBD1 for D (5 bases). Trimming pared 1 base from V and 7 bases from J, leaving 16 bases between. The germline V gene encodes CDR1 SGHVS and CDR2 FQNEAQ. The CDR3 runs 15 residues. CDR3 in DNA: TGTGCCAGCAGCTTAGGGGGCCGGCTTTACGGTGAAGCTTTCTTT. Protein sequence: CASSLGGRLYGEAFF.

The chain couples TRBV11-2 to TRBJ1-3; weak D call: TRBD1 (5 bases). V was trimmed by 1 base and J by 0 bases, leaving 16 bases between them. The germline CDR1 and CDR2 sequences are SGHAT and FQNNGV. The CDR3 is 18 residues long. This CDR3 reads CASSLGDGTHRSGNTIYF. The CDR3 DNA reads TGTGCCAGCAGCTTAGGGGACGGCACCCACCGCTCTGGAAACACCATATATTTT.

The CDR3 region is CASSGGGRTQYF. The CDR3 DNA is TGTGCCAGCTCCGGAGGTGGGAGGACCCAGTACTTC. The gene calls are TRBV9 and TRBJ2-5; perhaps TRBD2 as D (5 bases). Trimming removed 7 bases at V and 7 bases at J, with 14 bases between. There are 12 residues in the CDR3. Germline assignment: CDR1 SGDLS and CDR2 YYNGEE.

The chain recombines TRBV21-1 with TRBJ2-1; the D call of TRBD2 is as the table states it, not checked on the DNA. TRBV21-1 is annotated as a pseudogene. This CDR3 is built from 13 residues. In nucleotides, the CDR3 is TGTGCCAGCAGCATTTTAGCGGGGCCCGAGCAGTTCTTC. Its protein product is CASSILAGPEQFF.

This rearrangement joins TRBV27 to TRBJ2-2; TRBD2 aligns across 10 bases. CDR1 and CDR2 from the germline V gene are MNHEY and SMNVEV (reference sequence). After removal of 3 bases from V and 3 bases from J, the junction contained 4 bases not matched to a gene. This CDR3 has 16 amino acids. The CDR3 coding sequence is TGTGCCAGCAGTTTCGGGACTAGCGTTTACACCGGGGAGCTGTTTTTT. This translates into CASSFGTSVYTGELFF.

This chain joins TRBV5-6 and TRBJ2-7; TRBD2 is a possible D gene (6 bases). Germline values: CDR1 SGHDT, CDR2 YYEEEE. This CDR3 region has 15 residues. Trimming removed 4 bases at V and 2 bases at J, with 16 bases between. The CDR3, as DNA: TGTGCCAGCAGCCGGGCGGGGTCCTTAGCCTACGAGCAGTACTTC. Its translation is CASSRAGSLAYEQYF.

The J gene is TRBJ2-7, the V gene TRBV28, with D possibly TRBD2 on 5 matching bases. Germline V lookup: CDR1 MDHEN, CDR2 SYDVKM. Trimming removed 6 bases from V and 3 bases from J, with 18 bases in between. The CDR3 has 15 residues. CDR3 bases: TGTGCCAGCAGGAAGGTGGGAGTGGGCCGCTACGAGCAGTACTTC. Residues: CASRKVGVGRYEQYF.

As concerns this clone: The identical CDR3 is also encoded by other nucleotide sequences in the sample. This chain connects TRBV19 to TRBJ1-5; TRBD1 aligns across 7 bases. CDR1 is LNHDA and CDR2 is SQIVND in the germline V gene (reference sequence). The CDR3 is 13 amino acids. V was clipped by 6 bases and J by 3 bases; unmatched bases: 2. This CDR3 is CASSDRANQPQHF. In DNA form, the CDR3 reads TGTGCCAGTAGCGACAGGGCCAATCAGCCCCAGCATTTT.